A selection of T cell receptor beta chains follows, all from one sample in a study of T cell repertoires in cytomegalovirus infection. TCRdb fed the reads into MiXCR, producing one record per CDR3 protein. This table holds approximately 170,000 distinct CDR3 sequences, roughly 15% found once. Sequencing was carried out using CD8+ T cells from PBMCs. The source of these receptors is a human donor in good health (CMV status not recorded). Some clones in this sample may be carry-over from other donors' samples. Each CDR3 is given with its conserved first and last residue. Fields, in order: V gene, D gene, J gene, CDR3 length, clone size, CDR3 DNA, CDR3 protein. D genes are given only for firm matches. Clone size is shown for a subset of rows, as once, few, many or a class of expanded clone.

TRBV11-2	TRBD1	TRBJ2-7	12	few	TGTGCCAGCAGCACAGGGGTCCACGAGCAGTACTTC	CASSTGVHEQYF
TRBV6-5	TRBD1	TRBJ2-2	16	-	TGTGCCAGCAGGCCGGGACAGGGGGGGAACACCGGGGAGCTGTTTTTT	CASRPGQGGNTGELFF
TRBV11-2	TRBD2	TRBJ2-4	16	few	TGTGCCAGCAGCTTAGAGCTAGCGGGAGCCAAAAACATTCAGTACTTC	CASSLELAGAKNIQYF
TRBV7-2	-	TRBJ2-7	16	-	TGTGCCAGCAGCGCGGGACGGGAGCGGGTTTTTTACGAGCAGTACTTC	CASSAGRERVFYEQYF
TRBV6-2/TRBV6-3	TRBD2	TRBJ2-1	15	-	TGTGCCAGCACCCAGTGGAGTACGGGGGGAAATGAGCAGTTCTTC	CASTQWSTGGNEQFF
TRBV20-1	TRBD1	TRBJ2-7	14	-	TGCAGTGCTAGAGATAGAGGACAGGGATTCGAGCAGTACTTC	CSARDRGQGFEQYF
TRBV7-6	-	TRBJ2-1	18	few	TGTGCCAGCAGCTTATTCGAGGGGCGAAACCCCCTCTACAATGAGCAGTTCTTC	CASSLFEGRNPLYNEQFF
TRBV29-1	-	TRBJ2-1	10	few	TGCAGCGTAACGAGAGGTGAGCAGTTCTTC	CSVTRGEQFF
TRBV20-1	TRBD2	TRBJ2-3	14	-	TGCAGTGCTAGAAGCGGGGGCCTCACGGATACGCAGTATTTT	CSARSGGLTDTQYF
TRBV2	-	TRBJ2-2	15	-	TGCGCCAGCAGTGAAAGGGGACGATACACCGGGGAGCTGTTTTTT	CASSERGRYTGELFF
TRBV7-9	-	TRBJ1-1	14	few	TGTGCCAGCAGACCGAGTGGGCTTGGGACTGAAGCTTTCTTT	CASRPSGLGTEAFF
TRBV13	-	TRBJ2-7	13	-	TGTGCCAGCAGCTTAGGCCTAAGGAACGAGCAGTACTTC	CASSLGLRNEQYF
TRBV28	TRBD1	TRBJ2-7	16	few	TGTGCCAGCAGTTTATATGGGGACAGGAGAGCCCCGGAGCAGTACTTC	CASSLYGDRRAPEQYF
TRBV7-6	-	TRBJ2-1	16	few	TGTGCCAGCAGCTTAACTGTCGAGCACCTTGGGAATGAGCAGTTCTTC	CASSLTVEHLGNEQFF
TRBV7-2	TRBD2	TRBJ2-1	15	-	TGTGCCAGCAGCTTAGGAGCGGGAGGAGGGTATGAGCAGTTCTTC	CASSLGAGGGYEQFF
TRBV6-6	-	TRBJ1-6	17	few	TGTGCCAGCAGTTACTCGACTCGTCCAGGTTATAATTCACCCCTCCACTTT	CASSYSTRPGYNSPLHF
TRBV6-1	-	TRBJ1-4	13	-	TGTGCCAGCACGGTTGCAACTAATGAAAAACTGTTTTTT	CASTVATNEKLFF